The clone carrying this TCR beta chain came up a few times. The antigen is undetermined. The sample is drawn from a study of naive and memory T cell subsets. Study-level results: From naive to CM, EM and EMRA, diversity decreased and Gini increased. Naive and memory subsets had different power law exponents for TCR abundance.

Trimming stripped 6 bases from V and 3 bases from J, with 11 bases between. This CDR3 contains 14 residues. Two oligonucleotides, mixed equimolar, formed the beta constant-region primer covering TRBC1 and TRBC2. Via MiXCR, TCRdb re-called the UMI-ligation and nested PCR reads, giving one row per CDR3 protein. The table has 130,000 to 150,000 distinct CDR3 sequences, over 15% seen once; the top ten hold more than 0.13%. This receptor was identified in a human donor in good health. Sequencing input: naive CD4+ T cells from blood. The chain recombines TRBV12-3 or TRBV12-4 with TRBJ2-2, with D unclear. CDR3 bases: TGTGCCAGCAGACCGGGTCAGGACACCGGGGAGCTGTTTTTT. Amino acid sequence: CASRPGQDTGELFF.